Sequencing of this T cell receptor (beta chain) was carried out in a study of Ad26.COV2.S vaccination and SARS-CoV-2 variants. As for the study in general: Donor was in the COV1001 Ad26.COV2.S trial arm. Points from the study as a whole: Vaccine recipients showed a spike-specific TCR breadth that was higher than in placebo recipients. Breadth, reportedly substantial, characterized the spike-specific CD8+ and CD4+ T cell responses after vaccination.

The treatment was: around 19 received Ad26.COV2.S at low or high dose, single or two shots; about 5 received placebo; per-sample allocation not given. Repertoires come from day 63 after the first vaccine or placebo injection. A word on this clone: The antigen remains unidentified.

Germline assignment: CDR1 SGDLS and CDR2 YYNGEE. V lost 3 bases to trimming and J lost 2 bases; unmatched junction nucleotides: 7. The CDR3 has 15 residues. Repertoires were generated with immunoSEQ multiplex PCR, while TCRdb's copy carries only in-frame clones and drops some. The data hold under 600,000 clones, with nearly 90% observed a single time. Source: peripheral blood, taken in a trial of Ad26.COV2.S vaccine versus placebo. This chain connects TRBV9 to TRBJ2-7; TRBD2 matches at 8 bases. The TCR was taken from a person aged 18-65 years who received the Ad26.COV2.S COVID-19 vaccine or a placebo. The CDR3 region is CASSAGLAAPYEQYF. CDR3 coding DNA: TGTGCCAGCAGCGCTGGACTAGCAGCACCCTACGAGCAGTACTTC.